Listed below are T cell receptor beta chains from one sample, sequenced in a study of blood T cell repertoires in COVID-19. Sequenced by immunoSEQ multiplex PCR; TCRdb stores in-frame clones only, minus some. Among 32,000 or so clones listed, roughly 87% were seen once. Input material: peripheral blood. These receptors were collected from a man over 45 with active or convalescent COVID-19. Both conserved end residues are part of each CDR3. The D gene is left open where the match is weak. Expanded clones get a size class; other rows say once, few or many, or leave the size out.

CDR3 length,clone size,V gene,J gene,D gene,CDR3 protein,CDR3 DNA
13,NA,TRBV18,TRBJ1-2,NA,CASSLDSNYGYTF,TGTGCCAGCTCCCTGGACAGTAACTATGGCTACACCTTC
13,once,TRBV5-6,TRBJ1-2,NA,CASSGGGDYGYTF,TGTGCCAGCAGCGGGGGCGGAGACTATGGCTACACCTTC
14,NA,TRBV30,TRBJ2-3,NA,CAWSASGATDTQYF,TGTGCCTGGAGTGCCTCGGGAGCGACAGATACGCAGTATTTT
14,NA,TRBV9,TRBJ2-7,NA,CASSVDGSSYEQYF,TGTGCCAGCAGCGTAGACGGGAGCTCCTACGAGCAGTACTTC
16,NA,TRBV7-2,TRBJ1-1,NA,CASSIDLPGLNTEAFF,TGTGCCAGCAGCATAGATCTTCCGGGACTTAACACTGAAGCTTTCTTT
14,NA,TRBV18,TRBJ2-1,TRBD2,CASSLPSGTGEQFF,TGTGCCAGCTCACTCCCTAGCGGGACTGGTGAGCAGTTCTTC
14,NA,TRBV4-1,TRBJ2-7,NA,CASSQGGRGDEQYF,TGCGCCAGCAGCCAAGGTGGGAGAGGAGACGAGCAGTACTTC
15,NA,TRBV2,TRBJ2-5,TRBD1,CASKRQGVSQETQYF,TGTGCCAGCAAGAGACAGGGGGTTAGTCAAGAGACCCAGTACTTC
14,NA,TRBV3-1/TRBV3-2,TRBJ2-7,TRBD2,CASSARLAGPEQYF,TGTGCCAGCAGCGCCCGACTAGCGGGACCCGAGCAGTACTTC
20,NA,TRBV2,TRBJ2-3,TRBD2,CASRILPAGLAGGGTDTQYF,TGTGCCAGCAGAATACTCCCCGCGGGACTAGCGGGAGGGGGCACAGATACGCAGTATTTT
14,NA,TRBV7-2,TRBJ2-5,NA,CASSLALVGETQYF,TGTGCCAGCAGCTTAGCACTAGTGGGAGAGACCCAGTACTTC
14,NA,TRBV7-2,TRBJ2-3,NA,CASSLARHTDTQYF,TGTGCCAGCAGCTTAGCCAGGCACACAGATACGCAGTATTTT
14,NA,TRBV7-2,TRBJ1-4,NA,CASSLSLANEKLFF,TGTGCCAGCAGCTTAAGCCTTGCTAATGAAAAACTGTTTTTT
15,NA,TRBV23-1,TRBJ2-7,TRBD1,CASTHKGQGAYEQYF,TGCGCCAGCACTCACAAGGGACAGGGGGCGTATGAGCAGTACTTC
13,NA,TRBV10-3,TRBJ2-7,NA,CAISGRGFREQYF,TGTGCCATCAGTGGCCGGGGGTTTAGGGAGCAGTACTTC
15,NA,TRBV3-1/TRBV3-2,TRBJ2-2,NA,CASSSQGMNTGELFF,TGTGCCAGCAGCTCACAGGGTATGAACACCGGGGAGCTGTTTTTT
18,NA,TRBV9,TRBJ2-6,NA,CASSVAGTSGSGANVLTF,TGTGCCAGCAGCGTAGCTGGGACATCGGGCTCTGGGGCCAACGTCCTGACTTTC
16,NA,TRBV4-2,TRBJ1-5,NA,CASSPTATAVNQPQHF,TGTGCCAGCAGCCCTACGGCCACGGCGGTGAATCAGCCCCAGCATTTT
17,NA,TRBV7-9,TRBJ2-7,NA,CASSLVSGGTAYYEQYF,TGTGCCAGCAGCTTAGTGTCTGGCGGGACAGCCTACTACGAGCAGTACTTC
14,NA,TRBV7-2,TRBJ1-5,NA,CASSGGAGVQPQHF,TGTGCCAGCAGCGGGGGGGCAGGGGTTCAGCCCCAGCATTTT
15,NA,TRBV7-9,TRBJ2-2,TRBD2,CASSPSGRADGELFF,TGTGCCAGCAGCCCTAGCGGGAGGGCCGACGGGGAGCTGTTTTTT
15,NA,TRBV18,TRBJ2-2,NA,CASSPGQGNTGELFF,TGTGCCAGCTCACCAGGCCAGGGAAACACCGGGGAGCTGTTTTTT
15,NA,TRBV18,TRBJ2-1,NA,CASSPQGGPYNEQFF,TGTGCCAGCTCACCCCAGGGGGGTCCCTACAATGAGCAGTTCTTC
14,NA,TRBV30,TRBJ1-2,TRBD1,CAWSYGQGLYGYTF,TGTGCCTGGAGTTATGGACAGGGGCTTTATGGCTACACCTTC
15,NA,TRBV28,TRBJ2-2,TRBD2,CASSFSGRNTGELFF,TGTGCCAGCAGTTTTAGCGGGAGGAACACCGGGGAGCTGTTTTTT
15,NA,TRBV5-4,TRBJ1-4,NA,CASSQGGMANEKLFF,TGTGCCAGCAGCCAGGGTGGGATGGCTAATGAAAAACTGTTTTTT
13,NA,TRBV9,TRBJ1-2,NA,CASSQKDIAGYTF,TGTGCCAGCAGCCAAAAGGACATTGCTGGCTACACCTTC
15,once,TRBV7-3,TRBJ2-3,NA,CASSYTGTSTDTQYF,TGTGCCAGCAGCTACACCGGGACAAGCACAGATACGCAGTATTTT
11,NA,TRBV19,TRBJ2-3,NA,CASSLSDTQYF,TGTGCCAGTAGTCTATCAGATACGCAGTATTTT
15,NA,TRBV28,TRBJ2-3,TRBD2,CASSYSGTSTDTQYF,TGTGCCAGCAGTTACTCCGGGACTAGCACCGATACGCAGTATTTT
16,NA,TRBV4-1,TRBJ2-3,NA,CASSQDGLPNLDTQYF,TGCGCCAGCAGCCAAGACGGACTCCCGAATCTGGATACGCAGTATTTT
13,NA,TRBV28,TRBJ2-5,NA,CASSSGFRETQYF,TGTGCCAGCAGTTCAGGGTTTAGGGAGACCCAGTACTTC
17,NA,TRBV3-1/TRBV3-2,TRBJ2-1,TRBD2,CASSQDHSGSSYNEQFF,TGTGCCAGCAGCCAAGACCACAGCGGGAGTTCCTACAATGAGCAGTTCTTC
14,NA,TRBV28,TRBJ1-1,TRBD1,CASSQITGTGEAFF,TGTGCCAGCAGCCAAATTACCGGGACAGGAGAAGCTTTCTTT
17,NA,TRBV28,TRBJ2-2,TRBD1,CASSGQGVLGYTGELFF,TGTGCCAGCAGTGGACAGGGGGTCTTAGGTTACACCGGGGAGCTGTTTTTT
16,NA,TRBV19,TRBJ1-5,TRBD1,CASTSTGFYYNQPQHF,TGTGCCAGTACCTCGACAGGGTTCTATTACAATCAGCCCCAGCATTTT
12,NA,TRBV29-1,TRBJ2-5,NA,CSGGGAGETQYF,TGCAGCGGCGGGGGCGCCGGGGAGACCCAGTACTTC
17,NA,TRBV5-1,TRBJ1-1,TRBD1,CASRPGTGGEMNTEAFF,TGCGCCAGCAGACCCGGGACAGGGGGTGAAATGAACACTGAAGCTTTCTTT
13,NA,TRBV29-1,TRBJ1-1,TRBD1,CSGSGTGGREAFF,TGCAGCGGATCCGGGACAGGGGGTAGAGAAGCTTTCTTT
15,once,TRBV6-5,TRBJ2-7,NA,CASREDSRASYEQYF,TGTGCCAGCAGGGAGGACAGTCGGGCCTCCTACGAGCAGTACTTC
14,NA,TRBV7-9,TRBJ1-1,NA,CASSLVGDITEAFF,TGTGCCAGCAGCTTAGTCGGGGACATCACTGAAGCTTTCTTT
15,few,TRBV27,TRBJ2-1,NA,CASSLGGFPGSEQFF,TGTGCCAGCAGTTTAGGAGGGTTCCCTGGGAGTGAGCAGTTCTTC
14,NA,TRBV18,TRBJ2-2,NA,CASSPPRGTGELFF,TGTGCCAGCTCACCACCGCGGGGCACCGGGGAGCTGTTTTTT
15,NA,TRBV28,TRBJ1-5,TRBD1,CASSRTGSPNQPQHF,TGTGCCAGCAGCCGGACAGGGTCGCCCAATCAGCCCCAGCATTTT
16,few,TRBV28,TRBJ1-2,NA,CASSLSGGFLNYGYTF,TGTGCCAGCAGTTTGAGCGGGGGGTTCTTAAACTATGGCTACACCTTC
17,NA,TRBV3-1/TRBV3-2,TRBJ2-7,NA,CASSQAPWRLTTYEQYF,TGTGCCAGCAGCCAAGCTCCTTGGCGACTAACAACCTACGAGCAGTACTTC
14,NA,TRBV19,TRBJ2-1,NA,CASSIRSGSNEQFF,TGTGCCAGTAGTATAAGGTCGGGTTCCAATGAGCAGTTCTTC
13,NA,TRBV9,TRBJ1-2,NA,CASSVGNRYGYTF,TGTGCCAGCAGCGTCGGGAACAGATATGGCTACACCTTC
15,NA,TRBV4-1,TRBJ1-2,NA,CASSQTPTAVYGYTF,TGCGCCAGCAGCCAGACCCCGACAGCAGTCTATGGCTACACCTTC
15,NA,TRBV28,TRBJ1-5,TRBD1,CASGSLGQSNQPQHF,TGTGCCAGCGGAAGCCTGGGACAGAGCAATCAGCCCCAGCATTTT
12,NA,TRBV5-1,TRBJ1-2,NA,CASSPTGNGYTF,TGCGCCAGCAGTCCAACAGGGAATGGCTACACCTTC
18,NA,TRBV6-6,TRBJ2-5,TRBD2,CASSLARGASGSGETQYF,TGTGCCAGCAGTCTCGCTCGAGGGGCTAGCGGGAGTGGAGAGACCCAGTACTTC
16,NA,TRBV4-3,TRBJ2-7,TRBD2,CASSQDWAGGPYEQYF,TGCGCCAGCAGCCAAGATTGGGCGGGAGGCCCCTACGAGCAGTACTTC
15,NA,TRBV28,TRBJ1-6,NA,CASSWETGIASPLHF,TGTGCCAGCAGTTGGGAAACAGGAATTGCTTCACCCCTCCACTTT
15,NA,TRBV7-9,TRBJ2-7,TRBD1,CASSLGGDRWYEQYF,TGTGCCAGCAGCTTAGGGGGGGACAGGTGGTACGAGCAGTACTTC
17,NA,TRBV11-2,TRBJ2-5,NA,CASSPWVAVLGEETQYF,TGTGCCAGCAGCCCATGGGTTGCGGTTTTAGGTGAAGAGACCCAGTACTTC
11,NA,TRBV23-1,TRBJ1-3,NA,CAKYSGNTIYF,TGCGCCAAATACTCTGGAAACACCATATATTTT